A single sample is the source of the 9 T cell receptor beta chains below, sequenced in a study of beta chain features in type 1 diabetes. Sequencing targeted expressed TCRB transcripts, as all isolated RNA had been reverse transcribed. Data came from immunoSEQ multiplex PCR; TCRdb stores just in-frame clones and leaves some out. Of hundreds of thousands of clones listed, about 29% are singletons. Sequencing was done on a sample of naive CD4+ T cells from blood. The origin of the receptors is a man younger than 35 in good health.

The V gene is TRBV7-9, the J gene TRBJ1-2; no clear D gene. The CDR3 has 15 amino acids. Germline CDR1 and CDR2: SEHNR and FQNEAQ (reference sequence). The V end was cut by 1 base, the J end by 2 bases, with 11 bases between. CDR3 sequence reads: CASSLVRQENYGYTF. In DNA, the CDR3 is TGTGCCAGCAGCTTAGTCCGGCAGGAAAACTATGGCTACACCTTC.

V usage is TRBV7-2 and J usage is TRBJ2-3; D is perhaps TRBD2 (6 bases). V shed 2 bases and J shed 0 bases, with 9 bases lying between them. CDR3 length: 15 amino acids. Germline assignment: CDR1 SGHTA and CDR2 FQGNSA. The CDR3 region has the DNA TGTGCCAGCAGCTTAAGGCTAGCGAGCACAGATACGCAGTATTTT. It translates to CASSLRLASTDTQYF.

The chain employs TRBV7-9 and TRBJ2-5, with D perhaps given as TRBD1 or TRBD2 (5 bases each). The CDR3 is 15 residues long. CDR1 SEHNR and CDR2 FQNEAQ come from the germline V gene (reference sequence). Trimming left V 3 bases short and J 3 bases short, with 14 bases between. CDR3 residues: CASSFGAPGEETQYF. The CDR3 DNA reads as TGTGCCAGCAGCTTCGGGGCCCCCGGCGAAGAGACCCAGTACTTC. The full variable domain, rest sourced from reference TRBV7-9 and TRBJ2-5, is DTGVSQNPRHKITKRGQNVTFRCDPISEHNRLYWYRQTLGQGPEFLTYFQNEAQLEKSRLLSDRFSAERPKGSFSTLEIQRTEQGDSAMYLCASSFGAPGEETQYFGPGTRLLVL.

The chain combines TRBV7-2 with TRBJ1-1, with 7 bases lining up with TRBD1. Germline V CDR1 and CDR2: SGHTA, FQGNSA. V shed 2 bases, J shed 1 base, and the junction held 13 bases outside the gene matches. CDR3 length equals 18 residues. The CDR3 nucleotides are TGTGCCAGCAGCTTAACCCCGACAGGGACACTTACGAACACTGAAGCTTTCTTT. It specifies CASSLTPTGTLTNTEAFF.

The J gene is TRBJ2-3, the V gene TRBV29-1; possible D gene TRBD2, 7 bases. Trimming cost V 7 bases and J 6 bases, with 14 bases left between them. The CDR3 loop spans 12 amino acids. The germline V gene encodes CDR1 SQVTM and CDR2 ANQGSEA. CDR3 residues: CSAEGGSDTQYF. The CDR3 DNA follows: TGCAGCGCTGAGGGGGGGTCCGATACGCAGTATTTT.

In this sample, this clone turned up once. The CDR3 protein is CASSESGGDDQPQHF. The DNA of the CDR3 is TGTGCCAGCAGTGAAAGTGGAGGGGATGATCAGCCCCAGCATTTT. The rearrangement joins TRBV6-1 to TRBJ1-5; perhaps TRBD1 as D (5 bases). V was pared by 2 bases and J by 5 bases, with 13 bases between. Germline CDR1 is MNHNS and CDR2 is SASEGT. The length of the CDR3 is 15 residues.

This clone has a handful of counts. This chain uses TRBV29-1 with TRBJ2-1; D gene unclear. Germline CDR1 is SQVTM and CDR2 is ANQGSEA. The CDR3 has 12 residues. With 4 bases removed from V and 7 bases from J, the gap between germline ends came to 11 bases. In DNA form, the CDR3 reads TGCAGCGTTGTCCCGGCCGGGAATGAGCAGTTCTTC. Translated, it gives CSVVPAGNEQFF.

This clone occurred a few times. The V gene is TRBV29-1, the J gene TRBJ1-2, with 7 bases fitting TRBD1. Per the germline V gene, CDR1 is SQVTM and CDR2 is ANQGSEA. With V trimmed by 2 bases and J by 8 bases, 11 bases remained unmatched. This CDR3 is built from 14 residues. CDR3 sequence: CSVEKTGHAVGYTF. Here the CDR3 DNA reads TGCAGCGTTGAAAAGACAGGGCACGCAGTAGGCTACACCTTC.

This clone occurred a few times. This chain uses TRBV30 with TRBJ2-3, with 8 nucleotides matching TRBD2. The V segment lost 2 bases and the J segment 4 bases; nucleotides outside the gene matches: 5. Germline V gene data show CDR1 as GTSNPN and CDR2 as SVGIG (reference sequence). The CDR3 is 14 residues long. The DNA of the CDR3 is TGTGCCTGGAGTAAAGGGGGACTAGCAGATACGCAGTATTTT. Translating gives CAWSKGGLADTQYF.